This T cell receptor beta chain was observed in a study of blood T cell repertoires in COVID-19. Study-wide context: There were acute and convalescent COVID-19 samples, and they came from the United States, Italy and Spain. The cDNA or gDNA used as material had been derived from T cells, B-cell-depleted T cells, or PBMCs.

Per germline, CDR1 ENHRY and CDR2 SYGVKD. The CDR3 loop spans 13 amino acids. V lost 6 bases and J 2 bases, leaving 7 bases between the germline ends. Original handling: Counts of nucleated cells, estimated from reference gene primer amplification, were obtained. TCRdb keeps only in-frame clones here, not all; method: immunoSEQ multiplex PCR. V, J and clone size derive from that table, while D and trimming were established from the DNA sequence. The sample has about 440,000 clones, around 89% seen once. This TCR was sampled from a woman in her twenties or thirties with acute or convalescent COVID-19. Source material: peripheral blood. The V call is TRBV10-3, the J call TRBJ2-2; D remains unclear. The CDR3 region is CAIRDTNTGELFF. In DNA form, the CDR3 reads TGTGCCATCAGAGACACAAACACCGGGGAGCTGTTTTTT.